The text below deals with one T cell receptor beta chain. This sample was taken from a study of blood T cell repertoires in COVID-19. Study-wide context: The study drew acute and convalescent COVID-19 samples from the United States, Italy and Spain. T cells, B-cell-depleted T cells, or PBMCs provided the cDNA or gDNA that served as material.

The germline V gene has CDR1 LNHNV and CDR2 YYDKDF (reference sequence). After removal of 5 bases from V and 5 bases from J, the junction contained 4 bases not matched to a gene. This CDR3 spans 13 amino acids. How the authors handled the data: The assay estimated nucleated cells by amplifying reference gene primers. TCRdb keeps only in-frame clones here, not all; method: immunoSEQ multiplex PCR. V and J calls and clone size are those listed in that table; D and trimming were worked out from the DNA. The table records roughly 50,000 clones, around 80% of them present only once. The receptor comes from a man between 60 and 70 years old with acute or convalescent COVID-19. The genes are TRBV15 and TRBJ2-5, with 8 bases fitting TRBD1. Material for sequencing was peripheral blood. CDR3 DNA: TGTGCCACCAGCCTCGACAGGGGCGAGACCCAGTACTTC. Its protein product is CATSLDRGETQYF.